A selection of T cell receptor beta chains follows, all from one sample in a study of T-cell memory formation after mild COVID-19. TCRdb independently ran MiXCR on the 5' RACE reads; one entry per CDR3 protein. The sample lists around 320,000 distinct CDR3 sequences, roughly an eighth seen once, with 21% in the top ten. The specimen was PBMCs or a T cell subset sorted from them (not recorded which). These receptor sequences come from a young man who had mild COVID-19 (a few samples of this study predate the infection). Cell type and time point are not known. Both conserved end residues are part of each CDR3. A D gene is named only where the DNA matches it firmly. Size tells how often a clone was seen (once, few, many) or the class of an expanded clone, and some rows leave it out.

cdr3_aa: CASSLNNQPQHF; cdr3_nt: TGTGCCAGTAGCCTAAATAATCAGCCCCAGCATTTT; v_call: TRBV19; d_call: NA; j_call: TRBJ1-5; clone_size: many
cdr3_aa: CASSYSEELQETQYF; cdr3_nt: TGTGCCAGCAGTTACTCGGAAGAATTACAAGAGACCCAGTACTTC; v_call: TRBV6-6; d_call: NA; j_call: TRBJ2-5; clone_size: NA
cdr3_aa: CASSIRLRDEQYF; cdr3_nt: TGTGCCAGTAGTATAAGGCTGCGGGACGAGCAGTACTTC; v_call: TRBV19; d_call: NA; j_call: TRBJ2-7; clone_size: NA
cdr3_aa: CASSQVSQEETQYF; cdr3_nt: TGCGCCAGCAGCCAAGTCTCTCAAGAAGAGACCCAGTACTTC; v_call: TRBV4-1; d_call: NA; j_call: TRBJ2-5; clone_size: NA
cdr3_aa: CASSVAGGYQTEAFF; cdr3_nt: TGTGCCAGCAGCGTAGCAGGGGGCTACCAGACTGAAGCTTTCTTT; v_call: TRBV9; d_call: TRBD1; j_call: TRBJ1-1; clone_size: few
cdr3_aa: CASSWDSYNEQFF; cdr3_nt: TGCGCCAGCAGCTGGGACAGTTACAATGAGCAGTTCTTC; v_call: TRBV5-1; d_call: TRBD1; j_call: TRBJ2-1; clone_size: few
cdr3_aa: CASSQTGLNYEQYF; cdr3_nt: TGTGCCAGCAGCCAAACGGGACTGAACTACGAGCAGTACTTC; v_call: TRBV3-1; d_call: NA; j_call: TRBJ2-7; clone_size: NA
cdr3_aa: CASSEWFSGEPQHF; cdr3_nt: TGTGCCAGCAGTGAATGGTTCTCAGGTGAGCCCCAGCATTTT; v_call: TRBV25-1; d_call: NA; j_call: TRBJ1-5; clone_size: few
cdr3_aa: CSAYRDSEYTQYF; cdr3_nt: TGCAGTGCTTACCGGGACAGCGAGTATACGCAGTATTTT; v_call: TRBV20-1; d_call: TRBD1; j_call: TRBJ2-3; clone_size: NA
cdr3_aa: CASSSLHNRNTGELFF; cdr3_nt: TGCGCCAGCAGCTCCCTCCATAACAGGAACACCGGGGAGCTGTTTTTT; v_call: TRBV5-1; d_call: NA; j_call: TRBJ2-2; clone_size: few
cdr3_aa: CASSESTGGAEAFF; cdr3_nt: TGTGCCAGCAGTGAATCGACAGGTGGGGCTGAAGCTTTCTTT; v_call: TRBV25-1; d_call: NA; j_call: TRBJ1-1; clone_size: NA
cdr3_aa: CASSHHQKQPQHF; cdr3_nt: TGTGCCAGCAGTCACCACCAGAAACAGCCCCAGCATTTT; v_call: TRBV6-5; d_call: NA; j_call: TRBJ1-5; clone_size: NA
cdr3_aa: CASSLRSGGYSSYNEQFF; cdr3_nt: TGCGCCAGCAGCTTACGTAGCGGGGGGTATAGCTCCTACAATGAGCAGTTCTTC; v_call: TRBV5-1; d_call: TRBD2; j_call: TRBJ2-1; clone_size: few
cdr3_aa: CASSFEGRTYGYTF; cdr3_nt: TGTGCCAGCAGCTTTGAAGGGCGGACCTATGGCTACACCTTC; v_call: TRBV11-2; d_call: NA; j_call: TRBJ1-2; clone_size: NA
cdr3_aa: CALSPDTNEQYF; cdr3_nt: TGTGCCCTTTCTCCGGACACTAACGAGCAGTACTTC; v_call: TRBV10-3; d_call: NA; j_call: TRBJ2-7; clone_size: few
cdr3_aa: CASSADWGQPQHF; cdr3_nt: TGTGCCAGCAGCGCCGACTGGGGCCAGCCCCAGCATTTT; v_call: TRBV7-9; d_call: NA; j_call: TRBJ1-5; clone_size: few
cdr3_aa: CASSYGGQGEQYF; cdr3_nt: TGTGCCAGCAGTTACGGGGGGCAGGGCGAGCAGTACTTC; v_call: TRBV6-6; d_call: NA; j_call: TRBJ2-7; clone_size: NA
cdr3_aa: CASSLQAISNQPQHF; cdr3_nt: TGTGCCAGCAGCTTACAGGCTATTAGCAATCAGCCCCAGCATTTT; v_call: TRBV7-8; d_call: NA; j_call: TRBJ1-5; clone_size: few
cdr3_aa: CASSPHVAQYF; cdr3_nt: TGTGCCAGCAGCCCCCACGTCGCCCAGTACTTC; v_call: TRBV6-2/TRBV6-3; d_call: NA; j_call: TRBJ2-5; clone_size: NA
cdr3_aa: CSARAPSGVNTGELFF; cdr3_nt: TGCAGTGCTAGGGCCCCTAGCGGGGTAAACACCGGGGAGCTGTTTTTT; v_call: TRBV20-1; d_call: TRBD2; j_call: TRBJ2-2; clone_size: few
cdr3_aa: CASSLVSGGAPEQFF; cdr3_nt: TGTGCCAGCAGCTTAGTCAGCGGGGGGGCCCCTGAGCAGTTCTTC; v_call: TRBV7-9; d_call: TRBD2; j_call: TRBJ2-1; clone_size: many
cdr3_aa: CASSEWRGEQYF; cdr3_nt: TGTGCCAGCAGTGAATGGCGAGGGGAGCAGTACTTC; v_call: TRBV6-1; d_call: NA; j_call: TRBJ2-7; clone_size: NA
cdr3_aa: CATRRRVADYNEQFF; cdr3_nt: TGTGCCACCAGAAGGAGGGTAGCGGACTACAATGAGCAGTTCTTC; v_call: TRBV15; d_call: NA; j_call: TRBJ2-1; clone_size: few
cdr3_aa: CASSIGAGGFQPQHF; cdr3_nt: TGTGCCAGTAGTATCGGGGCTGGCGGATTCCAGCCCCAGCATTTT; v_call: TRBV19; d_call: NA; j_call: TRBJ1-5; clone_size: NA
cdr3_aa: CASSPYSSGGDYEQYF; cdr3_nt: TGTGCCAGCAGTCCGTACTCTAGCGGGGGAGACTACGAGCAGTACTTC; v_call: TRBV28; d_call: TRBD2; j_call: TRBJ2-7; clone_size: NA
cdr3_aa: CASSPNRGGNEQFF; cdr3_nt: TGTGCCAGCAGCCCCAACAGGGGGGGGAATGAGCAGTTCTTC; v_call: TRBV7-2; d_call: NA; j_call: TRBJ2-1; clone_size: NA
cdr3_aa: CASRGRGVGGYTF; cdr3_nt: TGTGCCAGCAGAGGTCGGGGGGTTGGAGGCTACACCTTC; v_call: TRBV7-2; d_call: NA; j_call: TRBJ1-2; clone_size: few
cdr3_aa: CASDITEYF; cdr3_nt: TGTGCCAGCGACATCACGGAGTACTTC; v_call: TRBV21-1; d_call: NA; j_call: TRBJ2-7; clone_size: few
cdr3_aa: CSAYPGQARGETQYF; cdr3_nt: TGCAGTGCTTATCCGGGACAAGCAAGGGGTGAGACCCAGTACTTC; v_call: TRBV20-1; d_call: NA; j_call: TRBJ2-5; clone_size: many
cdr3_aa: CASRTGSTGELFF; cdr3_nt: TGCGCCAGCAGGACAGGGAGCACCGGGGAGCTGTTTTTT; v_call: TRBV5-1; d_call: TRBD1; j_call: TRBJ2-2; clone_size: NA
cdr3_aa: CASGLGVLGYEQYF; cdr3_nt: TGTGCTAGTGGTTTAGGTGTACTGGGATACGAGCAGTACTTC; v_call: TRBV12-5; d_call: NA; j_call: TRBJ2-7; clone_size: few
cdr3_aa: CASSYSTGSIYGYTF; cdr3_nt: TGTGCCAGCAGTTATAGCACGGGCAGTATCTATGGCTACACCTTC; v_call: TRBV6-5; d_call: NA; j_call: TRBJ1-2; clone_size: NA
cdr3_aa: CSANRLIQETQYF; cdr3_nt: TGCAGTGCTAACCGACTCATACAAGAGACCCAGTACTTC; v_call: TRBV20-1; d_call: NA; j_call: TRBJ2-5; clone_size: few
cdr3_aa: CASILAGGGYGYTF; cdr3_nt: TGTGCCAGCATTCTCGCAGGGGGCGGCTATGGCTACACCTTC; v_call: TRBV28; d_call: TRBD1; j_call: TRBJ1-2; clone_size: few
cdr3_aa: CASSLGYRSPLHF; cdr3_nt: TGTGCCAGCAGCCTCGGTTATCGGTCACCCCTCCACTTT; v_call: TRBV6-5; d_call: NA; j_call: TRBJ1-6; clone_size: NA
cdr3_aa: CASTSGGADIQYF; cdr3_nt: TGCGCCAGCACTAGCGGGGGGGCCGACATTCAGTACTTC; v_call: TRBV10-2; d_call: TRBD2; j_call: TRBJ2-4; clone_size: NA
cdr3_aa: CASTQLQGGTEAFF; cdr3_nt: TGTGCCAGCACTCAGCTACAGGGGGGCACTGAAGCTTTCTTT; v_call: TRBV12-3/TRBV12-4; d_call: TRBD1; j_call: TRBJ1-1; clone_size: NA
cdr3_aa: CASSLGAPNTEAFF; cdr3_nt: TGCGCCAGCAGCTTAGGGGCACCGAACACTGAAGCTTTCTTT; v_call: TRBV5-1; d_call: NA; j_call: TRBJ1-1; clone_size: NA
cdr3_aa: CASAAEEGGPYEQYF; cdr3_nt: TGCGCCAGCGCTGCCGAGGAGGGGGGGCCCTACGAGCAGTACTTC; v_call: TRBV5-1; d_call: NA; j_call: TRBJ2-7; clone_size: NA
cdr3_aa: CSARISDTQYF; cdr3_nt: TGCAGTGCTAGGATATCAGATACGCAGTATTTT; v_call: TRBV20-1; d_call: NA; j_call: TRBJ2-3; clone_size: NA
cdr3_aa: CASSFGGLPEAFF; cdr3_nt: TGTGCCAGCAGCTTTGGGGGTTTGCCTGAAGCTTTCTTT; v_call: TRBV7-2; d_call: NA; j_call: TRBJ1-1; clone_size: few